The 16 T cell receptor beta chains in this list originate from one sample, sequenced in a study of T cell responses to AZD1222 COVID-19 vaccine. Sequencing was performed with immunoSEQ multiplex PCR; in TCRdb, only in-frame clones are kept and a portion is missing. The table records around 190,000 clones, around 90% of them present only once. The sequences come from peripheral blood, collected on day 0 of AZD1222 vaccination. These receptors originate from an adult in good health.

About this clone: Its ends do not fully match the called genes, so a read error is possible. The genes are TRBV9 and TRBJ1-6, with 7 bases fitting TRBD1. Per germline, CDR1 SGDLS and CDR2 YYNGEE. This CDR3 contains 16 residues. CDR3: CASSGGRGAYNSPLHF. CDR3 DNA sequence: TGTGCCAGCAGCGGGGGCAGGGGGGCCTACAATTCACCCCTCCACTTT.

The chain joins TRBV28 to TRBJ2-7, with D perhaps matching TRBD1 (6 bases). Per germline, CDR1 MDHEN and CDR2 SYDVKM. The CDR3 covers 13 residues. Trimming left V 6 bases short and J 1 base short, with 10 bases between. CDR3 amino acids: CASSSDRSYEQYF. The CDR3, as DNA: TGTGCCAGCAGCTCCGACAGGTCCTACGAGCAGTACTTC.

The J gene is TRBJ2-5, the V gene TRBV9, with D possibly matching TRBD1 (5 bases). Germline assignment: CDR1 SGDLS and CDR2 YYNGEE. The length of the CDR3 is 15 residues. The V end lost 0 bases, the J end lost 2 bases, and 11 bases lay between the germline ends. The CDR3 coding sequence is TGTGCCAGCAGCGTAGGGCAGGGCCCTCAAGAGACCCAGTACTTC. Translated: CASSVGQGPQETQYF.

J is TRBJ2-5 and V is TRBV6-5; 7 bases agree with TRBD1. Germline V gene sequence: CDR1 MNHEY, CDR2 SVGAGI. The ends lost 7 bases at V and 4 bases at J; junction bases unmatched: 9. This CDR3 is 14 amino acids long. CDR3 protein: CASNSLGTAETQYF. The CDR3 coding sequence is TGTGCCAGCAACTCTTTGGGGACAGCAGAGACCCAGTACTTC.

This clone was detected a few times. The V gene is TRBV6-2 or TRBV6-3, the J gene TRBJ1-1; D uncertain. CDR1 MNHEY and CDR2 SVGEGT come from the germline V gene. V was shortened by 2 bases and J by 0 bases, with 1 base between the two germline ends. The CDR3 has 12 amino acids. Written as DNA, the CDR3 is TGTGCCAGCAGTTACATGAACACTGAAGCTTTCTTT. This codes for CASSYMNTEAFF.

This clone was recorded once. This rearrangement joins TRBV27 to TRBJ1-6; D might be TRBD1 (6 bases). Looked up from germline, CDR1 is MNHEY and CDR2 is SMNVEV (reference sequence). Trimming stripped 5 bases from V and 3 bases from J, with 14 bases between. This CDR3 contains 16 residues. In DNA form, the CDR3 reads TGTGCCAGCAGTGCTGGGGGGGCGGTCTATAATTCACCCCTCCACTTT. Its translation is CASSAGGAVYNSPLHF.

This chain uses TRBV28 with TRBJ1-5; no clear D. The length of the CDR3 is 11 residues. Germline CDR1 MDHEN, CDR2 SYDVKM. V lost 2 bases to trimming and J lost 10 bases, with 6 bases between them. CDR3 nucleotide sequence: TGTGCCAGCAGTTTAGGGGTACCCCAGCATTTT. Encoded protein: CASSLGVPQHF.

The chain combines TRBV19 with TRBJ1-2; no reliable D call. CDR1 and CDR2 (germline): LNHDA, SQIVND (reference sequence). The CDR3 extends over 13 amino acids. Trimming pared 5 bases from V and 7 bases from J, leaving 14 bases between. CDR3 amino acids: CASSVTERLGYTF. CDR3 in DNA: TGTGCCAGTAGTGTCACAGAGAGGCTTGGCTACACCTTC.

In DNA form, the CDR3 reads TGCAGCGTTGGGCTCAGGAAGAATTGGAACTATGGCTACACCTTC. Encoded protein: CSVGLRKNWNYGYTF. J is TRBJ1-2 and V is TRBV29-1; D is unresolved. Germline CDR1 SQVTM, CDR2 ANQGSEA. The ends were cut back, 4 bases at V and 2 bases at J, with 17 bases in the middle. The CDR3 is 15 amino acids.

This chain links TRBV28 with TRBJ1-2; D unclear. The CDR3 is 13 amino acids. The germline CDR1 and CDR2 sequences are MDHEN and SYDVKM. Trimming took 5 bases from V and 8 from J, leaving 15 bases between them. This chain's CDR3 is CASSRTAGGGYTF. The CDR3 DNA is TGTGCCAGCAGTCGCACGGCAGGAGGGGGCTACACCTTC.

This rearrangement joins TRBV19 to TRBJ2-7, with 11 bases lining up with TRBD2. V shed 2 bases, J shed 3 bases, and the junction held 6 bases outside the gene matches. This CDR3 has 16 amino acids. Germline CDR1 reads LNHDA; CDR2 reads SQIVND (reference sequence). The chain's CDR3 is CASSIMRTSGSYEQYF. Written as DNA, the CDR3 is TGTGCCAGTAGTATAATGCGCACTAGCGGGAGCTACGAGCAGTACTTC.

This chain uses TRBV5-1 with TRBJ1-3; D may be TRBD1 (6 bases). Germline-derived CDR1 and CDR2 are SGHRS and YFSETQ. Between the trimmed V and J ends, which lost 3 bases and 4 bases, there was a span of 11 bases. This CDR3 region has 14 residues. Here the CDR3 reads CASSSGTTGNTIYF. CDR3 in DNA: TGCGCCAGCAGCTCTGGGACAACCGGAAACACCATATATTTT.

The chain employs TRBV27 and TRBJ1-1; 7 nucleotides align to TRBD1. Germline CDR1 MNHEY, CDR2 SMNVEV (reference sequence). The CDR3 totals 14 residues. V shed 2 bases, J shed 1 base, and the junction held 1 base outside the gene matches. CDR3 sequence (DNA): TGTGCCAGCAGTTTAGACAGGGCGAACACTGAAGCTTTCTTT. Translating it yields CASSLDRANTEAFF.

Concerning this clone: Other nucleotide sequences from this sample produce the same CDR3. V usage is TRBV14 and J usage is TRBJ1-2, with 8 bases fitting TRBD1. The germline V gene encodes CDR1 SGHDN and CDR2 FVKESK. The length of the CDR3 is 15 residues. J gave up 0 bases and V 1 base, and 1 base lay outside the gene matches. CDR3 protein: CASSQVQGANYGYTF. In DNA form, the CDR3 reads TGTGCCAGCAGCCAAGTACAGGGGGCTAACTATGGCTACACCTTC.

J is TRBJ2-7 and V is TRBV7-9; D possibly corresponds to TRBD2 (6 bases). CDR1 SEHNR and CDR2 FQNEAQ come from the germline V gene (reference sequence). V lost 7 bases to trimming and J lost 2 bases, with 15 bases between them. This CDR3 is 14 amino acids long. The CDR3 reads CASNTRDSTYEQYF. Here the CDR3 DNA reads TGTGCCAGCAACACCCGGGACTCGACCTACGAGCAGTACTTC. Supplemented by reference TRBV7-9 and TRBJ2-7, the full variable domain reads DTGVSQNPRHKITKRGQNVTFRCDPISEHNRLYWYRQTLGQGPEFLTYFQNEAQLEKSRLLSDRFSAERPKGSFSTLEIQRTEQGDSAMYLCASNTRDSTYEQYFGPGTRLTVT.

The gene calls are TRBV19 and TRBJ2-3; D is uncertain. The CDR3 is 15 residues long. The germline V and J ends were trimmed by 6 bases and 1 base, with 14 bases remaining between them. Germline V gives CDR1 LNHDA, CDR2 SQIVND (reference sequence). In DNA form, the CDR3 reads TGTGCCAGTAGGAGTTTGGGCGCAGGCACAGATACGCAGTATTTT. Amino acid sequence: CASRSLGAGTDTQYF.